This T cell receptor (beta chain) is from a study of T-cell memory formation after mild COVID-19 (dated by TCRdb to the early 2020s). Turning to the overall study: Most TCR sequence clusters were specific to one of the two donors. Longitudinal TCRalpha and TCRbeta repertoire sequencing tracked T-cell clones expanding and contracting after mild COVID-19 in a couple of donors. The cohort was made up of two young adult volunteers, one female and one male, who were previously healthy.

Ficoll-Paque density gradient centrifugation was used to isolate PBMCs. Study-wide findings and limitations: Contracting CD4+ clones were found mainly in CM and EM memory subsets, while CD8+ clones were enriched in EMRA. The detection of some responding clones in pre-infection memory suggests that pre-existing cross-reactive memory T cells joined the SARS-CoV-2 response. The second-wave clones that peaked on day 37 were not confirmed to be SARS-CoV-2 specific. The study included only a couple of mild cases, and larger cohorts that include severe cases with pre-infection samples were judged to be necessary. Clones contracting from day 15 to 85 had balanced CD4/CD8 phenotypes, while a second wave expanding from day 15 to 37 was biased towards CD4+.

The CDR3 covers 15 residues, taking in both the cysteine and the phenylalanine. Only the CDR3 region is kept as DNA, spanning 45 bases read in frame from base 1. Via the germline V gene, CDR1 is SGHTA and CDR2 FQGNSA. V is pared back by 1 base and J by 4 bases, with 13 bases lying between the germline termini. Instrument on record: Illumina NovaSeq 6000. TCRalpha and TCRbeta cDNA libraries were constructed by 5'RACE with constant-segment primers, with sample barcodes and unique molecular identifiers being introduced. RNA was extracted from every sample with Trizol reagent. Libraries were amplified in two PCR steps, with a second sample barcode and Illumina TruSeq adapters added in the second step. Libraries were sequenced on an Illumina NovaSeq with 2 x 150 bp paired-end reads. Processing in the source paper ran as follows. The reads were demultiplexed and collapsed into UMI-guided consensus sequences using migec v1.2.7. Using mixcr v2.1.11, UMI consensuses were aligned to TRA and TRB V and J templates and then assembled into clonotypes. Clonotypes were classified as expanded or contracted when called significant by both edgeR and NoisET, with noise models trained on biological replicates. For edgeR calls, a false discovery rate-adjusted p below 0.01 and a log2 fold-change threshold of 1 were applied. As an exploratory analysis of dynamics, max-normalized trajectories of the 1000 most abundant clonotypes were examined with PCA combined with hierarchical clustering. The CD4 or CD8 phenotype of responding clones was assigned using the separately sequenced CD4+ and CD8+ repertoires. TCRdb trimmed the raw reads at Q25, called clones with MiXCR and kept productive beta chains. Duplicate CDR3 protein sequences are folded into a single record with the most common DNA and genes. The V and J calls and clone size are TCRdb's, not the authors'. This sample holds 400,000 to 550,000 distinct CDR3 sequences; around a quarter were observed only once. The ten largest clonotypes hold approximately 13% of the sample.

Remarks on this clonotype: Its recognized antigen is unknown. Nothing much larger sits one base from this clone, and base qualities are not available.

The source material was PBMCs or a T cell subset sorted from them (not recorded which). This sequence originates from an adult woman who had mild COVID-19 (a few samples of this study predate the infection). The sample titles of this study are shuffled in the database, so cell type and time point are left out; the donor was told from shared clones. The receptor chain draws on TRBV7-2 and TRBJ2-5, with no confident D gene call. The CDR3 is CASSLDAGSGETQYF. The nucleotide sequence is TGTGCCAGCAGCTTAGACGCAGGCTCAGGAGAGACCCAGTACTTC.